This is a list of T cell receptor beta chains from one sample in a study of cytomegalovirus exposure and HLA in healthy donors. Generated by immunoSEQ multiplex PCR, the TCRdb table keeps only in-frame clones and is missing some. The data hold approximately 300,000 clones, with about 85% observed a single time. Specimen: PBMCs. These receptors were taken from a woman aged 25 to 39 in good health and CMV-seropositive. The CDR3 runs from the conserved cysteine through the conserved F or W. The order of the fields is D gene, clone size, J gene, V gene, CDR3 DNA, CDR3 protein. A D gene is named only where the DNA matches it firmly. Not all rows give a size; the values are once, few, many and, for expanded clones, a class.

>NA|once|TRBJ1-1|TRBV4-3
TGCGCCAGCAGCCGGAGGGGGGCGGGCACTGAAGCTTTCTTT
CASSRRGAGTEAFF
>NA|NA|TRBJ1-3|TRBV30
TGTGCCTGGAGTATGCGCGGGGGTCCTGGAAACACCATATATTTT
CAWSMRGGPGNTIYF
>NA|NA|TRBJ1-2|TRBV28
TGTGCCAGCAGTCTGCCTAAGTATGGCTACACCTTC
CASSLPKYGYTF
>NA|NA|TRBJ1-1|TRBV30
TGTGCCTGGAGCCTAGTGGGAACCGATGAAGCTTTCTTT
CAWSLVGTDEAFF
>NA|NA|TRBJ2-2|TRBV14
TGTGCCAGCAGCCAAGATAACACCGGGGAGCTGTTTTTT
CASSQDNTGELFF
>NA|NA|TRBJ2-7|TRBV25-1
TGTGCCAGCAGGAACCTACAGGGCGGTCCGCAGTACTTC
CASRNLQGGPQYF
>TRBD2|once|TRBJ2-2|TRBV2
TGTGCCAGCAGATCCGAGGGACTAGCGGGAGGGCCGACCGGGGAGCTGTTTTTT
CASRSEGLAGGPTGELFF
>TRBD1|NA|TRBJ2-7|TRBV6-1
TGTGCCAGCAGTGACTTGGCAGGGGGCGGTGAGCAGTACTTC
CASSDLAGGGEQYF
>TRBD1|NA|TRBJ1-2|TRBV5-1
TGCGCCAGCAGCGAAGGGACAGGGGGCACTAACTATGGCTACACCTTC
CASSEGTGGTNYGYTF
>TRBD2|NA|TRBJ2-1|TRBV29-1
TGCAGCGTTGCCTCCTTGGCGGGGGGACGCTACAATGAGCAGTTCTTC
CSVASLAGGRYNEQFF
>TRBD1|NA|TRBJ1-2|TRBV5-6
TGTGCCAGCAGCACTACAGGGGAGGGTCGTGGCTACACCTTC
CASSTTGEGRGYTF
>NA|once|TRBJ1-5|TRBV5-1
TGCGCCAGCAGCTTGGGCGCAAATCAGCCCCAGCATTTT
CASSLGANQPQHF
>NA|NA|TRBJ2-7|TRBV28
TGTGCCAGCAGTTTCTCAGATCCAACCTACGAGCAGTACTTC
CASSFSDPTYEQYF
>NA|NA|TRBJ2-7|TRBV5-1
TGCGCCAGCAGCTTGGGTGGCAGATCCTACGAGCAGTACTTC
CASSLGGRSYEQYF
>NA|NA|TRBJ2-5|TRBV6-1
TGTGCCAGCAGTGAATGGGCAGGTATTGAGACCCAGTACTTC
CASSEWAGIETQYF
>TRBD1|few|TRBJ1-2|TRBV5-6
TGTGCCAGCAGCATCCGGGACAGGGACTATGGCTACACCTTC
CASSIRDRDYGYTF
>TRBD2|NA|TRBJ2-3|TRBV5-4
TGTGCCAGCAGCAGAGGACTAGCGGACACAGATACGCAGTATTTT
CASSRGLADTDTQYF
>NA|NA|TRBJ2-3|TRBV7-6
TGTGCCAGCAGCCAATATGTTGCCCAGAGAACTATGGATACGCAGTATTTT
CASSQYVAQRTMDTQYF
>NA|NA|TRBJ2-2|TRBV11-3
TGTGCCAGCAGCTTAGGCGAATCGGGCAGGGAGCTGTTTTTT
CASSLGESGRELFF
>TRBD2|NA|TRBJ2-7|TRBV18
TGTGCCAGCTCACCACGCGCGGGGGGCCCGTCTTACGAGCAGTACTTC
CASSPRAGGPSYEQYF
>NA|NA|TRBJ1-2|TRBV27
TGTGCCAGCACTCTAGGGGCCGGGATGAACTATGGCTACACCTTC
CASTLGAGMNYGYTF
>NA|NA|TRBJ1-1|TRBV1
TGCACCAGCAGCCAAGGGAATAAGTCCCGGCAGGGCACTGAAGCTTTCTTT
CTSSQGNKSRQGTEAFF
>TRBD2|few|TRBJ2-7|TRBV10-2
TGCGCCAGCAGTGAGTTGCGGGGGTACGAGCAGTACTTC
CASSELRGYEQYF
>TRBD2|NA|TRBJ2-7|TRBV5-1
TGCGCCAGCAGCTGGACCCTAGCGGGCGAGCAGTACTTC
CASSWTLAGEQYF
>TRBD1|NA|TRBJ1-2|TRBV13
TGTGCCAGCATCCCGACCAGGGGGCGAGGTTATGGCTACACCTTC
CASIPTRGRGYGYTF
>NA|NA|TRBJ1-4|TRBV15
TGTGCCACCAGCAGGACCGTCGCAACTAATGAAAAACTGTTTTTT
CATSRTVATNEKLFF
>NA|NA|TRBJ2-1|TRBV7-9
TGTGCCAGCAGCCGGACGGGGGGCGATGAGCAGTTCTTC
CASSRTGGDEQFF
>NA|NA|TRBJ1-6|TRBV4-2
TGTGCCAGCAGCCACTCTGAGGCCTTTCTCGATTCACCCCTCCACTTT
CASSHSEAFLDSPLHF
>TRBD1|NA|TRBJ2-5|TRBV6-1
TGTGCCAGCACCCGAACAGGGGGCCAAGAGACCCAGTACTTC
CASTRTGGQETQYF
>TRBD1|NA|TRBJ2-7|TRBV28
TGTGCCAGCAGGTCCGGGACAGGGAGCGGAACCTACGAGCAGTACTTC
CASRSGTGSGTYEQYF
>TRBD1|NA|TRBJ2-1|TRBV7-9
TGTGCCAGCAGCTTATCAGGACAGGGGAAGTACAATGAGCAGTTCTTC
CASSLSGQGKYNEQFF
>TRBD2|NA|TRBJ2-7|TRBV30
TGTGCCTGGAGTGTTGATAGCGGGGTCTACGAGCAGTACTTC
CAWSVDSGVYEQYF
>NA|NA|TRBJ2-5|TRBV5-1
TGCGCCAGCAGCCAGGGAGAGACCCAGTACTTC
CASSQGETQYF
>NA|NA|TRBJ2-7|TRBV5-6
TGTGCCAGCAGCTTACAGGGTCTCGAGCAGTACTTC
CASSLQGLEQYF
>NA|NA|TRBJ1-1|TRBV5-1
TGCGCCAGCAGCTTGGCGCAGGGAAACACTGAAGCTTTCTTT
CASSLAQGNTEAFF
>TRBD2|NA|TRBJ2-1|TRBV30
TGTGCCTGGAGGTTGCTAGCGGGTAATCTCAATGAGCAGTTCTTC
CAWRLLAGNLNEQFF
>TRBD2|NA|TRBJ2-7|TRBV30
TGTGCCTGGAGTTCCACTAGCGGGTCCTACGAGCAGTACTTC
CAWSSTSGSYEQYF
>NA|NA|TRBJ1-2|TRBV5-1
TGCGCCAGCAGCTTGGACTGGATCCCAAACTATGGCTACACCTTC
CASSLDWIPNYGYTF
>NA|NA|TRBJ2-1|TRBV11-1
TGTGCCAGCAATATGGACAGCCAGGTATCCTACAATGAGCAGTTCTTC
CASNMDSQVSYNEQFF
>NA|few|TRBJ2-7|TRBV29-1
TGCAGCGCGGCAGCATCTTCCTACGAGCAGTACTTC
CSAAASSYEQYF
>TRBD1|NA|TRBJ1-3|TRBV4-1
TGCGCCAGCAGCCAGGTGGGACAGCTCGGAAACACCATATATTTT
CASSQVGQLGNTIYF
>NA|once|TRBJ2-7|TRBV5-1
TGCGCCAGCCGTAACCCCCTCATTGAGTACGAGCAGTACTTC
CASRNPLIEYEQYF
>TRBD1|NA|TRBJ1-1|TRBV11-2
TGTGCCAGCAGCTTACTTCGGGACAGGGGGTTCGGAACTGAAGCTTTCTTT
CASSLLRDRGFGTEAFF
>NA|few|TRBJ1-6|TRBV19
TGTGCCAGTAGGAGCCTCGGTGGTTCACCCCTCCACTTT
CASRSLGGSPLHF
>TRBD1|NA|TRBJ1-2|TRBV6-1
TGTGCCAGCAGTGAGAATCCGGGACAGGGAACCTATGGCTACACCTTC
CASSENPGQGTYGYTF
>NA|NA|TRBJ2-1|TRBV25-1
TGTGCCACGACCGGGACAAACTACAATGAGCAGTTCTTC
CATTGTNYNEQFF
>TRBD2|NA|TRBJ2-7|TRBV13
TGTGCCAGCAGCGACTCTAGCGGGCCCCACTCCTACGAGCAGTACTTC
CASSDSSGPHSYEQYF
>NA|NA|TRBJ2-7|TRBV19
TGTGCCAGTAGTATAGTGAGGGAAAGCCACGAGCAGTACTTC
CASSIVRESHEQYF
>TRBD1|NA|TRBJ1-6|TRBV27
TGTGCCAGCAGTTTATCACCGACAGGGCCCCTCCACTTT
CASSLSPTGPLHF
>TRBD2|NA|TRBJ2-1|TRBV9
TGTGCCAGCAGCGTAGCCTCCGGAGCGGGGAGTAACAATGAGCAGTTCTTC
CASSVASGAGSNNEQFF
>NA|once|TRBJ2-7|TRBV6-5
TGTGCCACCAAAGAGTTTATGGGTTCCGACGAGCAGTACTTC
CATKEFMGSDEQYF
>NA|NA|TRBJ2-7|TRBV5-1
TGCGCCAGCAGCTTAGGAGGGGGGGCAAATGGTGAGCAGTACTTC
CASSLGGGANGEQYF
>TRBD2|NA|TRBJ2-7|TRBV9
TGTGCCAGCAGCGTAACCCCAGCGGGAGATTACGAGCAGTACTTC
CASSVTPAGDYEQYF
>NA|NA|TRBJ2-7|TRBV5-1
TGCGCCAGCAGCTTCGAAATAGGCGAGCAGTACTTC
CASSFEIGEQYF